The TCR beta chain under discussion was sequenced for a study of T cells after yellow fever vaccination (dated by TCRdb to 2018 to 2020). Looking at the study overall: The SMART-Seq v4 Ultra Low Input RNA kit was used to prepare libraries from fractions with low cell numbers. To track T-cell clones before and after primary and booster YFV17D yellow fever vaccination, bulk TCR alpha and beta repertoires were sequenced longitudinally. Two healthy male donors, one aged 18 to 29 and one aged 30 to 40 years, were included in the cohort. Blood was collected at multiple timepoints before and after primary and secondary immunization, and bulk PBMC replicates and cell subsets were isolated.

TCR cDNA was made using 5'RACE template switching, a step that added a universal primer site and unique molecular identifiers. cDNA synthesis was primed from both the TCR alpha and TCR beta constant segments. Library amplification involved two PCR steps, and the second step added sample barcodes and sequencing adapters. Libraries were sequenced on Illumina HiSeq 2500 (2x100 bp) or NovaSeq (2x150 bp). On the authors' methods: MIGEC was used to demultiplex reads and collapse the reads into UMI consensus sequences, and MiXCR was used for V(D)J alignment. Clonotypes responding to the vaccine were identified with edgeR on replicate PBMC samples, with the criteria of FDR below 0.01 and a log2 fold change above 5 up to day 15. Each bulk clonotype was labeled CD4 or CD8 based on which sequenced repertoire, CD4 or CD8, contained the clonotype at higher abundance. The raw public data were reprocessed by TCRdb itself: fastp quality trimming at Q25, MiXCR clonotype calling, in-frame beta chains only. CDR3 protein sequences are deduplicated, and each keeps its most common genes and DNA. What appears here as the V and J calls and clone size reflects TCRdb's work, not the paper's. The sample has 450,000 to 650,000 distinct CDR3 sequences on record, around a fifth of them singletons. The top ten clonotypes cover roughly a sixth of the sample.

The treatment or condition tag for this specimen amounts to: live attenuated yellow fever vaccine strain. At each blood-draw timepoint, two biological replicates of bulk PBMCs were obtained. PBMCs were isolated from peripheral blood using a standard Ficoll-Paque protocol. TriZol was used to extract RNA from bulk PBMCs, from CD4 and CD8 fractions, and from dextramer-positive and dextramer-negative fractions. Overall study outcomes, separate from this receptor: Because abundant contaminating clonotypes from the bulk population could be contained in FACS-sorted repertoires, computational filtering was required. A small share of clonotypes was detected in both CD4 and CD8 compartments, with the overlap likely arising from convergent recombination. The secondary T-cell response was weaker than the primary response but faster, peaking on day 5 instead of day 15. Most clones expanded after primary vaccination were re-detected after the booster (about 95% of CD4 and more than 70% of CD8), suggesting broad memory maintenance. The study included only a couple of donors, which limits how far the findings can be generalized.

Concerning this clonotype itself: Its antigen has not been determined. The input lacks base qualities; no much larger clone sits a single base away.

The sequencing used PBMCs, collected roughly 20 days after the first yellow fever vaccination. The sequence was obtained from a man aged 18 to 30 who received the YFV17D yellow fever vaccine.

The CDR3 reads as follows: CASSSLSGNTIYF. The sequenced DNA: TGCGCCAGCAGCTCCCTCTCTGGAAACACCATATATTTT. Recombination joined TRBV5-1 with TRBJ1-3; no D segment can be confidently identified. The germline V gene yields SGHRS for CDR1 and YFSETQ for CDR2. The CDR3, from cysteine to phenylalanine, totals 13 residues. The CDR3 DNA has 39 bases and is translated from base 1. V sheds 3 bases and J sheds 0 bases, leaving 4 bases between their ends.